This TCR beta chain was found in a study of blood T cell repertoires in COVID-19 (dated by TCRdb to between 2020 and 2021). Some background on the complete study: The collaborator samples originated in the United States, Italy and Spain and spanned the acute and convalescent phases of COVID-19. Where HLA class I and class II types were available, the types were taken from metadata supplied by the sample provider, not from assay-based typing. The samples were drawn from the first 160 participants of the ongoing ImmuneRACE study and from 1,200 or so subjects provided by 6 global collaborators. A freely available public database, intended as a resource for researchers studying the immune response to SARS-CoV-2, is where the repertoires were released. The sample metadata nearly always contained a de-identified subject ID, COVID-19 status, age in years and sex. The material from the prospective study consisted of cDNA or gDNA derived from T cells, B-cell-depleted T cells, or PBMCs. Subjects who had been exposed to COVID-19, were actively infected with it, or had recovered from it provided the deeply sampled blood TCRbeta repertoires that made up the dataset. Points the paper makes about the study in general: How much clinical and demographic metadata was included differed by source and by participant, and the metadata was provided uncurated.

Participants in the prospective study were aged roughly 18 to 89 years, lived in about two dozen United States geographic areas, and enrolled through a virtual design. In the prospective study, participants were assigned to cohorts based on the clinical history participants reported in a screening survey and a study questionnaire. In the prospective study, whole blood, serum and a nasopharyngeal or oropharyngeal swab were collected from each participant by mobile phlebotomists. Participants in the prospective study had the option to provide additional blood draws and questionnaires over a roughly 2-month period. Before DNA extraction, blood samples from the prospective study were shipped at room temperature or frozen. CDR1 and CDR2 are read off the germline V gene as SGDLS and YYNGEE. V is trimmed back by 0 bases and J by 2 bases, and the junction contains 5 bases that no gene match accounts for. Its CDR3 holds 16 amino acids, cysteine through phenylalanine. Only the CDR3 DNA stays, 48 bases, in frame from base 1.

Remarks on this clone: Its antigen remains undetermined. No base qualities exist here, and no much larger clone lies one base off it.

TCRbeta CDR3 regions were amplified from genomic DNA using the immunoSEQ Assay, a bias-controlled multiplex PCR. The authors' pipeline ran thus. Within the assay, amplification of reference gene primers was used to estimate how many nucleated cells each sample contained. Sequence reads were collapsed and filtered to measure the absolute abundance of every unique TCRbeta CDR3 rearrangement. Productive Simpson clonality was computed per sample as the square root of Simpson's diversity index over productive rearrangements. Held by TCRdb, this immuneACCESS table contains in-frame sequences only and omits some clones. Under half of the omission traces to an unresolved V gene where checked; the cause of the rest is unknown. V, J and clone size derive from that table, while D and trimming were established from the DNA sequence. Across this sample there are roughly 260,000 clones, with over 80% seen only once. 1% to 1.5% of the sample comes from the top ten.

The chain is made from TRBV9 and TRBJ2-5; TRBD2 lines up with 9 middle nucleotides. Sequencing was done on a sample of PBMCs or T cells enriched from blood (not recorded which). The TCR was taken from a human donor in a cohort exposed to, infected with or recovered from COVID-19 (not recorded which). The donor label of this sample is uncertain. CDR3 region: CASSVDESGGQETQYF. The nucleotide sequence is given as TGTGCCAGCAGCGTAGACGAGAGCGGGGGGCAAGAGACCCAGTACTTC.